The source of this TCR beta chain is a study of control samples from healthy donors and cancer patients (dated by TCRdb to 2018 to 2021). Receptor amplification or capture employed the immunoSEQ multiplex PCR assay. TCRdb holds this immuneACCESS table with in-frame rearrangements only. Some clones are missing; in checked studies, unresolved V genes explain under half, and the rest has no known cause. The sample table holds 75,000 to 95,000 clones, of which 90% were seen once. The ten largest clones represent under 4% of the sample. A remark on this clone: The target of this receptor is not known. There are no base qualities to consult, and no much larger clone falls within one base.

The CDR3 spans 14 residues, from the cysteine through the phenylalanine. Here the CDR3 DNA is all that survives: 42 bases in frame from base 1. The V end loses 2 bases and the J end loses 3 bases, and a stretch of 8 bases separates them. The germline V gene specifies SGHAT as CDR1 and FQNNGV as CDR2. The chain is made from TRBV11-2 and TRBJ1-3; the D gene lacks a confident call. The sequence derives from a woman aged 18-30 years in good health. The specimen sequenced was blood. CDR3 sequence: CASSLRGFGNTIYF. The nucleotide sequence is TGTGCCAGCAGCTTAAGAGGATTTGGAAACACCATATATTTT.